This is a list of T cell receptor beta chains from one sample in a study of shared T cell receptors in the human thymus. Some clones are missing from TCRdb's copy, which holds only in-frame ones; the method was immunoSEQ multiplex PCR. The sample carries about 710,000 clones, about 87% recorded once. The same data also went into a second study, on human thymus T cells.

Sequencing was carried out using thymocytes. All receptors derive from a boy under three years old with a congenital heart defect. Each CDR3 is given with its conserved first and last residue. A D gene is named only where the DNA matches it firmly. Size tells how often a clone was seen (once, few, many) or the class of an expanded clone, and some rows leave it out.

d_call: NA
v_call: TRBV5-4
j_call: TRBJ1-2
clone_size: NA
cdr3_nt: TGTGCCAGCAGCCTTTTACGGGGGGCCAACTATGGCTACACCTTC
cdr3_aa: CASSLLRGANYGYTF

d_call: NA
v_call: TRBV7-9
j_call: TRBJ2-3
clone_size: NA
cdr3_nt: TGTGCCAGCAGCCCACCACGGGCAGGGCGCACAGATACGCAGTATTTT
cdr3_aa: CASSPPRAGRTDTQYF

d_call: NA
v_call: TRBV19
j_call: TRBJ1-4
clone_size: few
cdr3_nt: TGCCCCAAGCGTTCCGGGGAAACGGGTGAAAAACTGTTTTTT
cdr3_aa: CPKRSGETGEKLFF

d_call: NA
v_call: TRBV4-3
j_call: TRBJ2-1
clone_size: NA
cdr3_nt: TGCGCCAGCAGCCAAGAGGGGCGTCCCCTCGATGAGCAGTTCTTC
cdr3_aa: CASSQEGRPLDEQFF

d_call: TRBD2
v_call: TRBV28
j_call: TRBJ2-7
clone_size: once
cdr3_nt: TGTGCCAGCAGTTTAAGGTGGGGACTGCTAGCGGACCCCTACGAGCAGTACTTC
cdr3_aa: CASSLRWGLLADPYEQYF

d_call: TRBD1
v_call: TRBV12-5
j_call: TRBJ1-1
clone_size: few
cdr3_nt: TGTGCTAGTGGTCGACAGGGGGCTGAAGCTTTCTTT
cdr3_aa: CASGRQGAEAFF

d_call: TRBD1
v_call: TRBV28
j_call: TRBJ1-2
clone_size: NA
cdr3_nt: TGTGCCAGCAGGACCACCAGGGGGGCCGATTATGGCTACACCTTC
cdr3_aa: CASRTTRGADYGYTF

d_call: NA
v_call: TRBV19
j_call: TRBJ2-4
clone_size: once
cdr3_nt: TGTGCCAGTAGTATCGGTGGGGTGGGGCACATTCAGTACTTC
cdr3_aa: CASSIGGVGHIQYF

d_call: NA
v_call: TRBV28
j_call: TRBJ1-2
clone_size: NA
cdr3_nt: TGTGCCAGCAGTTTATTACAGGCAATAGGGCGTTATGGCTACACCTTC
cdr3_aa: CASSLLQAIGRYGYTF

d_call: TRBD1
v_call: TRBV6-5
j_call: TRBJ1-6
clone_size: NA
cdr3_nt: TGTGCCAGCAGCCAGGGACAGGGAGGGTCACCCCTCCACTTT
cdr3_aa: CASSQGQGGSPLHF

d_call: TRBD1
v_call: TRBV7-2
j_call: TRBJ2-1
clone_size: NA
cdr3_nt: TGTGCCAGCAGCTCGGGACAGTCTCATAATGAGCAGTTCTTC
cdr3_aa: CASSSGQSHNEQFF

d_call: NA
v_call: TRBV30
j_call: TRBJ1-2
clone_size: NA
cdr3_nt: TGTGCCTGGAGTGACCCCCTTGGGGCGGAGGGCTACACCTTC
cdr3_aa: CAWSDPLGAEGYTF

d_call: TRBD1
v_call: TRBV6-8
j_call: TRBJ1-2
clone_size: NA
cdr3_nt: TGTGCCAGCAGTCCCGGACAGGGGAATGGCTACACCTTC
cdr3_aa: CASSPGQGNGYTF

d_call: NA
v_call: TRBV4-3
j_call: TRBJ2-7
clone_size: NA
cdr3_nt: TGCGCCAGCAGCCGGGAACGGGGGACTCTTTTCCGCTCCTACGAGCAGTACTTC
cdr3_aa: CASSRERGTLFRSYEQYF

d_call: NA
v_call: TRBV6-5
j_call: TRBJ1-6
clone_size: NA
cdr3_nt: TGTGCCAGCAGTTACGAGGGCAGCATCAATTCCCCCCTCCACTTT
cdr3_aa: CASSYEGSINSPLHF

d_call: NA
v_call: TRBV5-6
j_call: TRBJ2-5
clone_size: few
cdr3_nt: TGTGCCAGCAGCTTACAGGGGGGGGAAGGGGAGACCCAGTACTTC
cdr3_aa: CASSLQGGEGETQYF

d_call: NA
v_call: TRBV27
j_call: TRBJ2-7
clone_size: once
cdr3_nt: TGTGCCAGCAGTCCAACCTCCGGGGGAATATCCTACGAGCAGTACTTC
cdr3_aa: CASSPTSGGISYEQYF

d_call: NA
v_call: TRBV5-1
j_call: TRBJ2-1
clone_size: NA
cdr3_nt: TGCGCCAGCAGCTTGGGAACAGGGTATCGTGAGGGGGTTAGGTACAATGAGCAGTTCTTC
cdr3_aa: CASSLGTGYREGVRYNEQFF

d_call: NA
v_call: TRBV9
j_call: TRBJ1-1
clone_size: NA
cdr3_nt: TGTGCCAGCAGCGAGAAACAGGATATGAACACTGAAGCTTTCTTT
cdr3_aa: CASSEKQDMNTEAFF

d_call: TRBD1
v_call: TRBV11-2
j_call: TRBJ2-5
clone_size: once
cdr3_nt: TGTGCCAGCAGCCCCAGGGGGATCGAAGAGACCCAGTACTTC
cdr3_aa: CASSPRGIEETQYF

d_call: NA
v_call: TRBV7-9
j_call: TRBJ2-1
clone_size: NA
cdr3_nt: TGTGCCAGCAGACAGGGAAATGAGCAGTTCTTC
cdr3_aa: CASRQGNEQFF

d_call: NA
v_call: TRBV11-2
j_call: TRBJ2-5
clone_size: once
cdr3_nt: TGTGCCAGCAGCATAAGAGGGAGTTGGCAAGAGACCCAGTACTTC
cdr3_aa: CASSIRGSWQETQYF

d_call: TRBD2
v_call: TRBV5-1
j_call: TRBJ2-3
clone_size: NA
cdr3_nt: TGCGCCAGCAGCTTCCTCCGGGGCGGGAGTTCGAAAGATACGCAGTATTTT
cdr3_aa: CASSFLRGGSSKDTQYF

d_call: NA
v_call: TRBV5-4
j_call: TRBJ1-3
clone_size: NA
cdr3_nt: TGTGCCAGCAGCTTGGGCGGGGGGGTCGGAAACACCATATATTTT
cdr3_aa: CASSLGGGVGNTIYF

d_call: TRBD2
v_call: TRBV4-3
j_call: TRBJ2-1
clone_size: NA
cdr3_nt: TGCGCCAGCAGCCAAGGGGGCGGGGGAGCATACAATGAGCAGTTCTTC
cdr3_aa: CASSQGGGGAYNEQFF

d_call: NA
v_call: TRBV27
j_call: TRBJ2-7
clone_size: once
cdr3_nt: TGTGCCAGCAGTTGTCACAGGGTTTCCTACGAGCAGTACTTC
cdr3_aa: CASSCHRVSYEQYF

d_call: NA
v_call: TRBV19
j_call: TRBJ1-1
clone_size: NA
cdr3_nt: TGTGCCAGTTTCCGCGGGGGAGCTTTCTTT
cdr3_aa: CASFRGGAFF

d_call: NA
v_call: TRBV19
j_call: TRBJ2-6
clone_size: NA
cdr3_nt: TGTGCCAGTAAATCGACAGGTTCTGGGGCCAACGTCCTGACTTTC
cdr3_aa: CASKSTGSGANVLTF

d_call: TRBD1
v_call: TRBV11-1
j_call: TRBJ2-2
clone_size: NA
cdr3_nt: TGTGCCAGCAGTTTACACCGGACAGGGCAGATCACCGGGGAGCTGTTTTTT
cdr3_aa: CASSLHRTGQITGELFF

d_call: TRBD2
v_call: TRBV6-5
j_call: TRBJ2-1
clone_size: NA
cdr3_nt: TGTGCCAGCAGCTCCGGGACTAACGGCTACAATGAGCAGTTCTTC
cdr3_aa: CASSSGTNGYNEQFF

d_call: NA
v_call: TRBV27
j_call: TRBJ2-7
clone_size: NA
cdr3_nt: TGTGCCAGCAGTCCTACTTACGACAGCTCCTACGAGCAGTACTTC
cdr3_aa: CASSPTYDSSYEQYF

d_call: NA
v_call: TRBV14
j_call: TRBJ2-7
clone_size: NA
cdr3_nt: TGTGCCAGCAGCCAAGGCTCTCAGAGAAAGAGGCAGAATTTCTACGAGCAGTACTTC
cdr3_aa: CASSQGSQRKRQNFYEQYF

d_call: NA
v_call: TRBV19
j_call: TRBJ2-2
clone_size: NA
cdr3_nt: TGTGCCAGTCTCAAACAATATACCGGGGAGCTGTTTTTT
cdr3_aa: CASLKQYTGELFF

d_call: TRBD1
v_call: TRBV27
j_call: TRBJ1-6
clone_size: NA
cdr3_nt: TGTGCCAGCAGTTCAACATACCCCACAGGGGTGCTCTCACCCCTCCACTTT
cdr3_aa: CASSSTYPTGVLSPLHF

d_call: TRBD1
v_call: TRBV13
j_call: TRBJ2-1
clone_size: NA
cdr3_nt: TGTGCCAGCAGCTTAGGACCGGGACAGGGGGCAAATGAGCAGTTCTTC
cdr3_aa: CASSLGPGQGANEQFF

d_call: TRBD1
v_call: TRBV6-1
j_call: TRBJ1-1
clone_size: NA
cdr3_nt: TGTGCCAGCAGTGAAGCGGACAGGGTTCCTGAAGCTTTCTTT
cdr3_aa: CASSEADRVPEAFF

d_call: NA
v_call: TRBV7-2
j_call: TRBJ2-7
clone_size: NA
cdr3_nt: TGTGCCAGCAGCTTAGTGGCCCAGTTCTACGAGCAGTACTTC
cdr3_aa: CASSLVAQFYEQYF

d_call: NA
v_call: TRBV4-1
j_call: TRBJ2-3
clone_size: NA
cdr3_nt: TGCGCCAGCAGCCATCTATCGGGACATGGAAGGACGCGAGATACGCAGTATTTT
cdr3_aa: CASSHLSGHGRTRDTQYF

d_call: TRBD2
v_call: TRBV2
j_call: TRBJ2-1
clone_size: NA
cdr3_nt: TGTGCCAGCAGTGGACTAGCGGGTTACAATGAGCAGTTCTTC
cdr3_aa: CASSGLAGYNEQFF

d_call: TRBD1
v_call: TRBV30
j_call: TRBJ1-2
clone_size: once
cdr3_nt: TGTGCCTGGAGTGTACTTCTCGGGACAGGACCCGATCACACCTTC
cdr3_aa: CAWSVLLGTGPDHTF

d_call: TRBD1
v_call: TRBV5-1
j_call: TRBJ2-2
clone_size: NA
cdr3_nt: TGCGCCAGCAGCTTGAGACAGGGGCAGAACACCGGGGAGCTGTTTTTT
cdr3_aa: CASSLRQGQNTGELFF

d_call: NA
v_call: TRBV9
j_call: TRBJ2-1
clone_size: NA
cdr3_nt: TGTGCCAGCAGCGTCGTAGCGGAGGGCCCTCGAAATGAGCAGTTCTTC
cdr3_aa: CASSVVAEGPRNEQFF

d_call: NA
v_call: TRBV10-2
j_call: TRBJ2-1
clone_size: once
cdr3_nt: TGCGCCAGCAGAACGAGTTTGGGAGTAAGCTACAATGAGCAGTTCTTC
cdr3_aa: CASRTSLGVSYNEQFF

d_call: NA
v_call: TRBV10-3
j_call: TRBJ2-7
clone_size: NA
cdr3_nt: TGTGCCATCAGTGTAAGGGGTGGGCAGGTAGGCTACGAGCAGTACTTC
cdr3_aa: CAISVRGGQVGYEQYF

d_call: TRBD2
v_call: TRBV7-2
j_call: TRBJ2-7
clone_size: NA
cdr3_nt: TGTGCCAGCAGCTCCCGGGCTATGCGGGGGACCACCTACGAGCAGTACTTC
cdr3_aa: CASSSRAMRGTTYEQYF